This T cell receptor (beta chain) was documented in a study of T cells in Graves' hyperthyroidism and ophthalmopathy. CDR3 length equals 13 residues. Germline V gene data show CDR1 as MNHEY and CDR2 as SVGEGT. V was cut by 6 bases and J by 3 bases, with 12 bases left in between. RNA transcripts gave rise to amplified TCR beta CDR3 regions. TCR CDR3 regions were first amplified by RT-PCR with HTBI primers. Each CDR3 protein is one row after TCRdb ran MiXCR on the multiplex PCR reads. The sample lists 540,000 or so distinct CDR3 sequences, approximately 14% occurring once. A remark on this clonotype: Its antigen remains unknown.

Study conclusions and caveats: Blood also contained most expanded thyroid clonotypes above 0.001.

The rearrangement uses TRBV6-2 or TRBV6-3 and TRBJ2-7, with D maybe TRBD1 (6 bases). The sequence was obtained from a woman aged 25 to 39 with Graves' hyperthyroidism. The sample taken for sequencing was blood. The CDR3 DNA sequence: TGTGCCAGCAGATGGACAGACCTCTACGAGCAGTACTTC. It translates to CASRWTDLYEQYF.